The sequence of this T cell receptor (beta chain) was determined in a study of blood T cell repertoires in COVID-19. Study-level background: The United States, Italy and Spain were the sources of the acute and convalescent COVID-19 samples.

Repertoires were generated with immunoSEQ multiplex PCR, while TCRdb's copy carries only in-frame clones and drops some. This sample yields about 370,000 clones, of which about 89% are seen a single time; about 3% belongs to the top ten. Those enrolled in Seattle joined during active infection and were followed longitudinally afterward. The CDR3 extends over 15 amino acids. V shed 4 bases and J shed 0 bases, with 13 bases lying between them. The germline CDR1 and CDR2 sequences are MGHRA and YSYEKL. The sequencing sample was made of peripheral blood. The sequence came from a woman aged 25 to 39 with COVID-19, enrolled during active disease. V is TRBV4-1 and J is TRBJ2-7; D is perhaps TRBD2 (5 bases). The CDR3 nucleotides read TGCGCCAGCAGCCGTACCGTAGGGAGCTCCTACGAGCAGTACGTC. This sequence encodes CASSRTVGSSYEQYV.